Sequencing of this T cell receptor (beta chain) was carried out in a study of response to subunit inactivated influenza vaccine. Study results and caveats: After each seasonal influenza vaccination, few new T cells are recruited, the authors suggested.

Using its own MiXCR run on the RT-PCR reads, TCRdb lists one record per CDR3 protein. The data show hundreds of thousands of distinct CDR3 sequences, with 13% to 15% seen just once and 7.6% held by the top ten. This clonotype was seen many times. The antigen is undetermined. V was clipped by 5 bases and J by 3 bases; unmatched bases: 10. The CDR3 covers 15 residues. Germline V gene sequence: CDR1 LGHNA, CDR2 YNFKEQ. The chain recombines TRBV4-2 with TRBJ2-7, with 7 bases identical to TRBD1. Sequenced here: PBMCs from blood, sampled 14 to 15 days before vaccination. This clonotype originated in a middle-aged man who received an inactivated influenza vaccine. This CDR3 is CASSFRWTGDYEQYF. The CDR3 coding sequence is TGTGCCAGCAGCTTCCGATGGACAGGCGACTACGAGCAGTACTTC.